This is a list of T cell receptor beta chains from one sample in a study of shared clonotypes between healthy human individuals. Repertoires were generated with immunoSEQ multiplex PCR, while TCRdb's copy carries only in-frame clones and drops some. Among approximately 840,000 clones listed, 95% to 97% were seen once. Input material: naive CD8+ T cells sorted from blood. The receptors here all came from a man under 40 in good health. Both conserved end residues are part of each CDR3. The D gene is left open where the match is weak. The size field is filled for only some rows; it gives once, few, many or a size class.

v_gene	abundance	d_gene	j_gene	CDR3nt	CDR3aa
TRBV13	.	TRBD2	TRBJ2-7	TGTGCCAGCAGCTTAGATCCTCGACCGGGACTAGCGGGACTTGACTCCTACGAGCAGTACTTC	CASSLDPRPGLAGLDSYEQYF
TRBV29-1	.	.	TRBJ2-3	TGCAGCGTTGTCCCGCAGGGTGGAATCCAGCGGCCACCACCTGGAGGAGATACGCAGTATTTT	CSVVPQGGIQRPPPGGDTQYF
TRBV6-6	.	.	TRBJ1-4	TGTGCCAGCCATGGGCGGACCAATGAAAAACTGTTTTTT	CASHGRTNEKLFF
TRBV6-5	.	.	TRBJ2-7	TGTGCCAGCAGTTACTCGTCTACGGTTTACGAGCAGTACTTC	CASSYSSTVYEQYF
TRBV7-9	.	.	TRBJ2-2	TGTGCCAGCAGCTTATCGGCGGCCCAGCCCACCGGGGAGCTGTTTTTT	CASSLSAAQPTGELFF
TRBV7-8	once	.	TRBJ2-7	TGTGCCAGCAGCTTACGACGGGGGAACTACGAGCAGTACTTC	CASSLRRGNYEQYF
TRBV7-2	.	TRBD1	TRBJ2-2	TGTGCCAGCAGCTACTTCGACAGGGGGACCGGGGAGCTGTTTTTT	CASSYFDRGTGELFF
TRBV5-4	.	.	TRBJ2-5	TGTGCCAGCAGCTTGGAGGCCGGGGCGGGTGTGGCCCAGTACTTC	CASSLEAGAGVAQYF
TRBV7-9	once	.	TRBJ1-1	TGTGCCAGCAGTTTAGTCCAGGGGTTGGTCACTGAAGCTTTCTTT	CASSLVQGLVTEAFF
TRBV27	.	.	TRBJ2-2	TGTGCCAGCAGTTTACGGTCGGCCGGGGAGCTGTTTTTT	CASSLRSAGELFF
TRBV29-1	.	TRBD2	TRBJ2-7	TGCAGCGCCGGGACTAGCGGGACCGGCGACGAGCAGTACTTC	CSAGTSGTGDEQYF
TRBV30	.	.	TRBJ2-5	TGTGCCTGGTCAGGGATCGCGGAAGAGACCCAGTACTTC	CAWSGIAEETQYF
TRBV11-2	.	TRBD2	TRBJ2-1	TGTGCCAGCAGCTTACGGACAGTAGCGGGGTACAATGAGCAGTTCTTC	CASSLRTVAGYNEQFF
TRBV5-6	.	.	TRBJ2-2	TGTGCCAGCAGCCGTACAGCGAACACCGGGGAGCTGTTTTTT	CASSRTANTGELFF
TRBV5-6	few	.	TRBJ1-2	TGTGCCAGCAGCTTGGAAACCGATCCAGGCTACACCTTC	CASSLETDPGYTF
TRBV11-2	.	TRBD2	TRBJ2-7	TGTGCCAGCAGCTTAGGGTCTAGCGGGTACGAGCAGTACTTC	CASSLGSSGYEQYF
TRBV30	.	.	TRBJ1-1	TGTGCCTGGAGTCCCATCCCAGGGTACACTGAAGCTTTCTTT	CAWSPIPGYTEAFF
TRBV7-9	.	.	TRBJ1-1	TGTGCCAGCAGCTTAGCGGACAACACTGAAGCTTTCTTT	CASSLADNTEAFF
TRBV7-9	.	.	TRBJ1-1	TGTGCCAGCAGCGTAAGTTACGTTAACACTGAAGCTTTCTTT	CASSVSYVNTEAFF
TRBV18	.	TRBD1	TRBJ2-2	TGTGCCAGCTATCGGGACAGCAACACCGGGGAGCTGTTTTTT	CASYRDSNTGELFF
TRBV4-2	.	.	TRBJ2-5	TGTGCCAGCAGCCAAGAAGGAGAGACCCAGTACTTC	CASSQEGETQYF
TRBV5-1	.	TRBD2	TRBJ2-1	TGCGCCAGCAGCTTGGTCCCGGGCGGGAGAAGCGGGAGGGCCCGTATAAATGAGCAGTTCTTC	CASSLVPGGRSGRARINEQFF
TRBV19	.	.	TRBJ2-7	TGTGCCAGTAGTCCCATGACAGGCTACGAGCAGTACTTC	CASSPMTGYEQYF
TRBV4-1	.	.	TRBJ1-5	TGCGCCAGCAGCCAAGAGGGCAGGGGTTGGGATCAGCCCCAGCATTTT	CASSQEGRGWDQPQHF
TRBV11-2	.	TRBD2	TRBJ2-2	TGTGCCAGCAGCTTGGCGGGAGTAGGCACCGGGGAGCTGTTTTTT	CASSLAGVGTGELFF
TRBV5-6	once	.	TRBJ1-2	TGTGCCAGCAGCTGGGGCGGGGGATATGGCTACACCTTC	CASSWGGGYGYTF
TRBV29-1	.	TRBD2	TRBJ2-1	TGCAGCGTCGGAGACTTTAGCGGGAGGGCCAATGAGCAGTTCTTC	CSVGDFSGRANEQFF
TRBV13	.	.	TRBJ2-1	TGTGCCACCCAGGGGTCCCTCCGAGGAAGCTCCTACAATGAGCAGTTCTTC	CATQGSLRGSSYNEQFF
TRBV7-2	.	TRBD2	TRBJ2-3	TGTGCCAGCAGCCACCACGGCGGGGGGAGAACAGATACGCAGTATTTT	CASSHHGGGRTDTQYF
TRBV7-2	.	.	TRBJ1-1	TGTGCCAGCAGCTTCGAATTTATGGGGGCTGAAGCTTTCTTT	CASSFEFMGAEAFF
TRBV7-9	.	.	TRBJ2-1	TGTGCCGGGGCAAGTCTCGATGAGCAGTTCTTC	CAGASLDEQFF
TRBV14	.	TRBD2	TRBJ2-1	TGTGCCAGCAGCCAATTAGGGACTAGCGGGAGGGCCGGCGACGAGCAGTTCTTC	CASSQLGTSGRAGDEQFF
TRBV29-1	once	TRBD1	TRBJ1-2	TGCAGCGTTGATGTTCCGGGACAGGGTTGGGGCTACACCTTC	CSVDVPGQGWGYTF
TRBV19	.	.	TRBJ1-1	TGTGCCAGTAGTCCCCCGGGGACTGAAGCTTTCTTT	CASSPPGTEAFF
TRBV7-9	.	TRBD1	TRBJ1-2	TGTGCCAGCAGCTTAGGAGGACAGGGGGCATACTATGGCTACACCTTC	CASSLGGQGAYYGYTF
TRBV27	few	.	TRBJ2-1	TGTGCCAGCAGTTTGGGGAATGAGCAGTTCTTC	CASSLGNEQFF
TRBV14	.	TRBD1	TRBJ2-3	TGTGCCAGCAGCCTTACTATCCGGGACAGCCATTTCAGCACAGATACGCAGTATTTT	CASSLTIRDSHFSTDTQYF
TRBV5-1	.	TRBD1	TRBJ2-7	TGCGCCAGCAGCTTGGAAGGACAGGGCTACGAGCAGTACTTC	CASSLEGQGYEQYF
TRBV27	.	.	TRBJ1-1	TGTGCCAGCAGTTTATGGGTAGAGAGTGAAGCTTTCTTT	CASSLWVESEAFF
TRBV28	.	.	TRBJ1-2	TGTGCCAGCACCCCAGGGTTCGTGGGCTACACCTTC	CASTPGFVGYTF
TRBV9	.	.	TRBJ2-7	TGTGCCAGCAGCGTAGGATTGCTTTCCTACGAGCAGTACTTC	CASSVGLLSYEQYF
TRBV6-6	.	.	TRBJ1-1	TGTGCCAGCAGTTATGTCGGGGGCCGGAACACTGAAGCTTTCTTT	CASSYVGGRNTEAFF
TRBV6-5	.	.	TRBJ1-1	TGTGCCAGCAGCTTACTGGGGGCCACTGAAGCTTTCTTT	CASSLLGATEAFF
TRBV7-9	.	.	TRBJ2-7	TGTGCCAGCAGCCTAGGGCCCATCCGGTACGAGCAGTACTTC	CASSLGPIRYEQYF
TRBV7-2	few	.	TRBJ2-2	TGTGCCAGCAGCCCGGTGAACACCGGGGAGCTGTTTTTT	CASSPVNTGELFF
TRBV7-9	once	.	TRBJ2-3	TGTGCCAGCAGCTTAGTCCCCGCAGGCCCCTGGCCAGATACGCAGTATTTT	CASSLVPAGPWPDTQYF
TRBV7-7	.	.	TRBJ2-7	TGTGCCAGCAGCCCACGTGAGGGGAAAGCATACGAGCAGTACTTC	CASSPREGKAYEQYF
TRBV4-1	.	TRBD2	TRBJ2-7	TGCGCCAGCAGCCAGTCCGGGACTAGCGAGTTCTACGAGCAGTACTTC	CASSQSGTSEFYEQYF
TRBV29-1	.	TRBD2	TRBJ2-3	TGCAGCGTATCGGGACTAGGTTACCCATCTAGCACAGATACGCAGTATTTT	CSVSGLGYPSSTDTQYF
TRBV27	.	.	TRBJ2-1	TGTGCCAGCAGTTTATTTGGCGGGACCTCCTACAATGAGCAGTTCTTC	CASSLFGGTSYNEQFF